Below, 23 T cell receptor beta chains from the same sample are listed, as sequenced in a study of cytomegalovirus exposure and HLA in healthy donors (dated by TCRdb to the late 2010s). Libraries came from the immunoSEQ multiplex PCR assay. Here the immuneACCESS table is served through TCRdb, limited to in-frame sequences with V and J called. Missing clones are a known gap in these copies; in checked studies unresolved V genes cover under half, and the rest lacks a known reason. Recorded for this sample are 60,000 to 90,000 clones; roughly 94% of them occurred a single time. The biggest ten clones account for 0.5% to 0.75% of the sample. Sequences were obtained from PBMCs. Receptors were obtained from a woman aged 18-29 years in good health and CMV-seronegative.

This chain joins TRBV7-8 and TRBJ2-7; 11 bases fit TRBD1. Germline V lookup: CDR1 SGHVS, CDR2 FQNEAQ. The junction had 1 base not matched to a gene; V was cut back by 0 bases and J by 3 bases. The CDR3 totals 15 residues. CDR3 in amino acids: CASSLADRGHYEQYF. The CDR3 bases are TGTGCCAGCAGCTTAGCGGACAGGGGGCACTACGAGCAGTACTTC.

The V call is TRBV30, the J call TRBJ2-1, with a weak D call TRBD2 (6 bases). CDR3 length: 11 amino acids. Germline V gene data show CDR1 as GTSNPN and CDR2 as SVGIG (reference sequence). V was pared by 4 bases and J by 7 bases, with 8 bases between. CDR3 bases: TGTGCCTGGACCCGGGGGAATGAGCAGTTCTTC. It yields the protein CAWTRGNEQFF.

Comments on this clone: Additional DNA sequences in this sample encode the identical CDR3. V is TRBV2 and J is TRBJ1-6, with TRBD1 as a possible D gene (5 bases). CDR1 SNHLY and CDR2 FYNNEI come from the germline V gene. The CDR3 has 15 amino acids. The V gene lost 1 base and the J gene lost 5 bases, with 9 bases spanning the gap. CDR3 region: CASSEGRVNNSPLHF. The CDR3 DNA reads TGTGCCAGCAGTGAAGGCAGGGTAAATAATTCACCCCTCCACTTT.

In regard to this clone: At one boundary the junction diverges from the germline segment, which might be a read error. The chain combines TRBV7-7 with TRBJ1-2; a possible D gene is TRBD1 (5 bases). Looked up from germline, CDR1 is SSHAT and CDR2 is FNYEAQ (reference sequence). The CDR3 totals 16 residues. DNA for the CDR3: TGTGCTAGCAGCTTAGCGGGGAGGCACAGGAACTATGGCTACACCTTC. Protein sequence: CASSLAGRHRNYGYTF.

This chain joins TRBV27 and TRBJ1-6; D unresolved. CDR1 and CDR2 from the germline V gene are MNHEY and SMNVEV (reference sequence). V was cut by 5 bases and J by 7 bases, with 12 bases left in between. The CDR3 has 14 residues. Here the CDR3 reads CASSPNRVNSPLHF. The CDR3 DNA is TGTGCCAGCAGTCCCAACCGCGTGAATTCACCCCTCCACTTT.

This sequence joins TRBV5-4 and TRBJ2-2; D gene uncertain. CDR1 is SGHNT and CDR2 is YYREEE in the germline V gene (reference sequence). V lost 6 bases and J lost 2, with 17 bases in between. The CDR3 loop spans 16 amino acids. The CDR3 DNA sequence: TGTGCCAGCACCGACTCGTATGAGGAAAACACCGGGGAGCTGTTTTTT. This translates into CASTDSYEENTGELFF.

The chain uses TRBV28 and TRBJ1-2; 9 bases fit TRBD1. The CDR3 is made up of 15 amino acids. The V gene end was trimmed by 3 bases and the J gene end by 8 bases; junction bases not matched to a gene: 10. Germline loops: CDR1 MDHEN, CDR2 SYDVKM. The CDR3, as DNA: TGTGCCAGCAGTTTCGGTCCGGGACAGGGATACGGCTACACCTTC. This sequence encodes CASSFGPGQGYGYTF.

This sequence joins TRBV15 and TRBJ1-2; D is unclear. V lost 0 bases and J 1 base, leaving 12 bases between the germline ends. The CDR3 sequence is 16 residues long. The germline CDR1 and CDR2 sequences are LNHNV and YYDKDF (reference sequence). The CDR3 nucleotides are TGTGCCACCAGCAGAGATGTCGGAGGGCTTAACTATGGCTACACCTTC. This gives the protein CATSRDVGGLNYGYTF.

V usage is TRBV20-1 and J usage is TRBJ1-2; D is unclear. Germline V lookup: CDR1 DFQATT, CDR2 SNEGSKA (reference sequence). This CDR3 contains 11 residues. The CDR3 is CSPDGSYGYTF. In nucleotides, the CDR3 is TGCAGCCCGGACGGGAGCTATGGCTACACCTTC.

The chain combines TRBV7-9 with TRBJ1-1; D not certain. The CDR3 covers 11 residues. Germline CDR1 and CDR2: SEHNR and FQNEAQ (reference sequence). V was cut by 4 bases and J by 3 bases, with 3 bases left in between. The CDR3 sequence is CASSSDTEAFF. The CDR3 DNA follows: TGTGCCAGCAGCTCAGACACTGAAGCTTTCTTT.

This sequence joins TRBV7-9 and TRBJ1-2; 7 positions match TRBD1. The trim removed 5 bases at V and 4 bases at J, leaving 4 bases unmatched. In germline, CDR1 is SEHNR, CDR2 FQNEAQ (reference sequence). This CDR3 has 13 amino acids. The CDR3 sequence is CASSRGQTYGYTF. Written as DNA, the CDR3 is TGTGCCAGCAGCCGGGGACAGACCTATGGCTACACCTTC.

This chain uses TRBV5-1 with TRBJ1-1; D uncertain. CDR1 and CDR2 from the germline V gene are SGHRS and YFSETQ. With 2 bases removed from V and 6 bases from J, the gap between germline ends came to 20 bases. The CDR3 spans 16 residues. CDR3 loop: CASSLTGGLEVPEAFF. In DNA, the CDR3 is TGCGCCAGCAGCTTAACCGGTGGCCTTGAGGTCCCTGAAGCTTTCTTT.

The genes are TRBV6-5 and TRBJ1-5, with 7 bases aligning to TRBD1. From germline, CDR1 is MNHEY and CDR2 SVGAGI. The CDR3 totals 15 residues. Germline trimming cut 6 bases from V and 5 bases from J; bases unmatched to any gene: 10. DNA of the CDR3: TGTGCCAGCAGCGCCGGGGCAGGGGGTTATCAGCCCCAGCATTTT. This translates into CASSAGAGGYQPQHF.

The chain combines TRBV7-2 with TRBJ2-2; possible D gene TRBD2, 6 bases. The length of the CDR3 is 14 residues. Germline loops: CDR1 SGHTA, CDR2 FQGNSA. Trimming removed 3 bases from V and 7 bases from J, with 12 bases in between. CDR3 sequence: CASSFVGGGGELFF. Here the CDR3 DNA reads TGTGCCAGCAGCTTCGTCGGGGGAGGCGGGGAGCTGTTTTTT.

The rearrangement joins TRBV27 to TRBJ1-1; no reliable D call. V lost 8 bases, J lost 6 bases, and 10 bases lay in between. The germline gives CDR1 MNHEY, CDR2 SMNVEV (reference sequence). This CDR3 region has 11 residues. The CDR3 region is CASFSGPEAFF. In DNA, the CDR3 is TGTGCCAGCTTTTCAGGCCCTGAAGCTTTCTTT.

This clone was counted between two and nine times. V usage is TRBV11-2 and J usage is TRBJ2-5, with no clear D. The CDR3 has 13 residues. V dropped 5 bases and J dropped 4 bases, with 11 bases sitting between them. Germline V lookup: CDR1 SGHAT, CDR2 FQNNGV. CDR3 region: CASSRRNGETQYF. CDR3 in DNA: TGTGCCAGCAGCCGGAGAAACGGAGAGACCCAGTACTTC. Together with reference TRBV11-2 and TRBJ2-5, the CDR3 gives the full variable domain: EAGVAQSPRYKIIEKRQSVAFWCNPISGHATLYWYQQILGQGPKLLIQFQNNGVVDDSQLPKDRFSAERLKGVDSTLKIQPAKLEDSAVYLCASSRRNGETQYFGPGTRLLVL.

The rearrangement links TRBV9 to TRBJ2-3; no reliable D call. Between the trimmed V and J ends, which lost 0 bases and 6 bases, there was a span of 14 bases. The CDR3 totals 15 residues. The germline V gene has CDR1 SGDLS and CDR2 YYNGEE. The CDR3 DNA reads as TGTGCCAGCAGCGTAGTAAATGGCGTAGCCGATACGCAGTATTTT. Translated: CASSVVNGVADTQYF.

This chain links TRBV9 with TRBJ2-7; tentatively, D is TRBD2 (5 bases). Germline CDR1 reads SGDLS; CDR2 reads YYNGEE. CDR3 length: 15 residues. V was cut by 1 base and J by 6 bases, with 17 bases left in between. CDR3: CASSVNGRTAGEQYF. The CDR3 DNA reads as TGTGCCAGCAGCGTAAATGGAAGGACTGCCGGCGAGCAGTACTTC.

The chain joins TRBV5-1 to TRBJ2-3; 13 bases line up with TRBD2. Trimming at V came to 0 bases and at J to 8 bases, leaving 9 bases not matched to a gene. The CDR3 runs 17 residues. The V gene's germline CDR1 is SGHRS and CDR2 YFSETQ. The CDR3 coding sequence is TGCGCCAGCAGCTTGGGGGGACTAGCGGGGCCTTTAGGTACGCAGTATTTT. It codes for CASSLGGLAGPLGTQYF.

The chain links TRBV19 to TRBJ2-7; no clear D gene. CDR3 size: 13 residues. The ends were cut back, 5 bases at V and 3 bases at J, with 11 bases in the middle. From germline, CDR1 is LNHDA and CDR2 SQIVND (reference sequence). The CDR3 region has the DNA TGTGCCAGTAGTTCTCCTCCCGGCTACGAGCAGTACTTC. Translating gives CASSSPPGYEQYF. The full variable domain, its missing parts supplied by reference TRBV19 and TRBJ2-7, is DGGITQSPKYLFRKEGQNVTLSCEQNLNHDAMYWYRQDPGQGLRLIYYSQIVNDFQKGDIAEGYSVSREKKESFPLTVTSAQKNPTAFYLCASSSPPGYEQYFGPGTRLTVT.

The V call is TRBV6-4, the J call TRBJ1-2; 11 bases map to TRBD1. With V trimmed by 2 bases and J by 4 bases, 3 bases remained unmatched. Per the germline V gene, CDR1 is MRHNA and CDR2 is SNTAGT. The CDR3 sequence is 15 residues long. The CDR3 spells CASSDGTGGAYGYTF. CDR3 bases: TGTGCCAGCAGTGACGGGACAGGGGGAGCCTATGGCTACACCTTC.

The chain carries TRBV25-1 and TRBJ1-5; D perhaps matches TRBD1 (5 bases). Germline values: CDR1 MGHDK, CDR2 SYGVNS. The CDR3 is made up of 15 amino acids. Trimming left V 2 bases short and J 4 bases short, with 12 bases between. The CDR3 sequence: CASSEVGDSNQPQHF. In nucleotides, the CDR3 is TGTGCCAGCAGTGAAGTTGGGGACTCTAATCAGCCCCAGCATTTT.

This clone occurred once. The chain combines TRBV10-3 with TRBJ1-1, with a weak D call TRBD1 (5 bases). The germline gives CDR1 ENHRY, CDR2 SYGVKD. The CDR3 is 12 amino acids. V lost 7 bases, J lost 10 bases, and 16 bases lay in between. The CDR3 loop is CAITPGDGGAFF. The DNA of the CDR3 is TGTGCCATCACCCCGGGGGACGGGGGAGCTTTCTTT.